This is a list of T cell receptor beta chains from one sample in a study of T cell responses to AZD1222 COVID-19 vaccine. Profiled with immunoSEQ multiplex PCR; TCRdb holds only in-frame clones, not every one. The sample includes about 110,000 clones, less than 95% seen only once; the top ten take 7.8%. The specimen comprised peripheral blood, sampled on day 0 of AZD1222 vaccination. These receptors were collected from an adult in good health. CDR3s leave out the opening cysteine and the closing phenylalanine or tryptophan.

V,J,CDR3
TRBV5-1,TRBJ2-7,ASSLATDYEQY
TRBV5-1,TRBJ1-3,ASSLSFTPSGNTIY
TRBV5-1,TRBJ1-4,ASSLEQGGRKLF
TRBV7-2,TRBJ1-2,ASSSSGGDGYT
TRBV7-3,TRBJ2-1,ASSFGNEQF
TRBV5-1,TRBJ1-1,ASSLGQGANTEAF
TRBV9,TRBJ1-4,ASSVALGVGEKLF
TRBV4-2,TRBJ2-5,ASSPKGTSGGGQETQY
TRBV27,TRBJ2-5,ASSLGETQY
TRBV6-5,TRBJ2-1,ASSYSLGRRQF
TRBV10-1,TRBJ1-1,ASSDAGTGIFSSGNTEAF
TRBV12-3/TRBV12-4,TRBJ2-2,ASSLDTGELF
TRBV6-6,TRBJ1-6,ASSYKTGGSNSPLH
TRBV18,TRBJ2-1,ASSPSYSYNEQF
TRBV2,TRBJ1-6,ASKDRGNSPLH
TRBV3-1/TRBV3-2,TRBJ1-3,ASSQDGRNGNTIY
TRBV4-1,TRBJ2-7,ASSQVTGGRGNEQY
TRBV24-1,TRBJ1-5,ATSPAGNQPQH
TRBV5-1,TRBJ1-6,ASSQDRGSYNSPLH
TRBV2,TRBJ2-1,ASSFLGTESDEQF
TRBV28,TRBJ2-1,AITGAYNEQF
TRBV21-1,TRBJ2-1,ASSKRRGPYNEQF
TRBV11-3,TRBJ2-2,ASSPGGANTGELF
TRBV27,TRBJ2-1,ASSPSGGPLYNEQF
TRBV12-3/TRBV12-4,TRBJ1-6,ASSAGIDSPLH
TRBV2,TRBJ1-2,ASTGRSNGYT
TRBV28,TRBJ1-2,ASSSGTAEYGYT
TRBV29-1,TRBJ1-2,SVVQNYGYT
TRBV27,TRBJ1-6,ASSSGYNSPLH
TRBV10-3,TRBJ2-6,AITSGVGANVLT
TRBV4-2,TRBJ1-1,ASSQDPSNTEAF
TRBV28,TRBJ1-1,ASSLSGFGSEAF
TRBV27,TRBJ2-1,ATREGVSGGPGEQF